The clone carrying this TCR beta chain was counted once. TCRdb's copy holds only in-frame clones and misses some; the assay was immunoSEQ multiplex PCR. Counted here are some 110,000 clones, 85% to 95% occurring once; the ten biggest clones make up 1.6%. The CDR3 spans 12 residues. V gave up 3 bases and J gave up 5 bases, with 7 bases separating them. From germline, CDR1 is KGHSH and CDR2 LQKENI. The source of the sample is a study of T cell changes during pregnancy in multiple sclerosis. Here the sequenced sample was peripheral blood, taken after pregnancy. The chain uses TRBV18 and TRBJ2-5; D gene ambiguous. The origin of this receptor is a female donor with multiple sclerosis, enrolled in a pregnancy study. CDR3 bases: TGTGCCAGCTCACCCGCCAGGGAGACCCAGTACTTC. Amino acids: CASSPARETQYF.